The 21 T cell receptor beta chains below were found in one sample sequenced in a study of graft-versus-host responses after intestinal transplantation. No antigen has been identified for these receptors. Sequencing was performed with immunoSEQ multiplex PCR; in TCRdb, only in-frame clones are kept and a portion is missing. The sample records around 78,000 clones, over 75% being singletons. Sequencing used unstimulated CD8+ T cells sorted from spleen or lymph node cells, obtained before transplant. These receptors originate from a human donor who was the organ donor for an intestinal transplant.

V usage is TRBV6-9 and J usage is TRBJ2-2; D is perhaps TRBD1 or TRBD2 (6 bases each). The germline gives CDR1 MNHGY, CDR2 SVAAGI. The CDR3 spans 14 residues. V lost 5 bases to trimming and J lost 5 bases, with 12 bases between them. CDR3 sequence (DNA): TGTGCCAGCAGTCCCCGGGGGCCAACCGGGGAGCTGTTTTTT. Protein sequence: CASSPRGPTGELFF.

J is TRBJ2-7 and V is TRBV4-1, with D possibly being TRBD1 (7 bases). V was clipped by 11 bases and J by 0 bases, with 20 bases between them. The CDR3 is 15 residues long. The germline V gene has CDR1 MGHRA and CDR2 YSYEKL. CDR3 region: CASRLRGDSSYEQYF. DNA of the CDR3: TGCGCCTCCCGCCTGAGGGGGGACAGCTCCTACGAGCAGTACTTC.

V gene TRBV19 combines with J gene TRBJ2-1, with TRBD2 matching over 8 bases. Germline loops: CDR1 LNHDA, CDR2 SQIVND (reference sequence). The J segment lost 8 bases and the V segment lost 2 bases, leaving 8 bases of the junction unmatched. This CDR3 comprises 15 residues. The CDR3 nucleotides read TGTGCCAGTAGTATACGGACGGGGGGGCGGGATGAGCAGTTCTTC. Translating it yields CASSIRTGGRDEQFF.

The V gene is TRBV4-1, the J gene TRBJ1-3, with TRBD1 as a possible D gene (6 bases). CDR3 size: 20 residues. Germline CDR1 and CDR2: MGHRA and YSYEKL. V lost 1 base, J lost 0 bases, and 22 bases lay in between. The CDR3 bases are TGCGCCAGCAGCCAAGTTAGTAAGACAGTTCGGACAGACTCTGGAAACACCATATATTTT. It is translated as CASSQVSKTVRTDSGNTIYF.

The rearrangement joins TRBV6-5 to TRBJ1-2; 7 positions agree with TRBD1. This CDR3 region has 14 residues. V dropped 6 bases and J dropped 5; count of bases not matched to a gene: 9. Germline lookup yields CDR1 MNHEY and CDR2 SVGAGI. The CDR3 sequence is CASSPVGQLYGYTF. CDR3 sequence (DNA): TGTGCCAGCAGCCCCGTGGGACAGCTTTATGGCTACACCTTC.

This clone is labeled as medium-sized. This sample includes further DNA sequences coding for the same CDR3. The chain joins TRBV6-4 to TRBJ2-3; 8 bases align to TRBD2. The CDR3 is made up of 15 amino acids. V was pared by 3 bases and J by 1 base, with 3 bases of the junction left unmatched. Germline V gives CDR1 MRHNA, CDR2 SNTAGT. CDR3 amino acids: CASSESGGGTDTQYF. DNA for the CDR3: TGTGCCAGCAGTGAATCCGGGGGGGGCACAGATACGCAGTATTTT.

J is TRBJ1-6 and V is TRBV2; D may be TRBD1 (5 bases). The germline CDR1 and CDR2 sequences are SNHLY and FYNNEI. V dropped 3 bases and J dropped 9 bases, with 9 bases sitting between them. The CDR3 is 13 residues long. The CDR3 coding sequence is TGTGCCAGCAGTGACTCGAGGGGTTCACCCCTCCACTTT. It codes for CASSDSRGSPLHF.

J is TRBJ1-2 and V is TRBV6-1; D call uncertain. Deletions cut 10 bases from V and 4 bases from J, with 16 bases between. The CDR3 runs to 13 residues. Germline assignment: CDR1 MNHNS and CDR2 SASEGT. CDR3 nucleotides: TGTGCCATCAAGGTGACAAACACCTATGGCTACACCTTC. This encodes CAIKVTNTYGYTF.

The chain employs TRBV6-6 and TRBJ2-7, with a weak D call TRBD2 (5 bases). The ends were cut back, 0 bases at V and 3 bases at J, with 12 bases in the middle. There are 15 residues in the CDR3. Germline CDR1 is MNHNY and CDR2 is SVGAGI (reference sequence). The CDR3 sequence is CASSYSRDPYYEQYF. The CDR3 DNA reads TGTGCCAGCAGTTACTCGAGGGATCCGTACTACGAGCAGTACTTC.

This clone was seen once. The genes are TRBV5-4 and TRBJ2-6; 7 bases align to TRBD1. This CDR3 spans 17 amino acids. With V trimmed by 0 bases and J by 4 bases, 7 bases remained unmatched. Germline V gene sequence: CDR1 SGHNT, CDR2 YYREEE (reference sequence). The CDR3 sequence: CASSLGRQGSGANVLTF. In DNA, the CDR3 is TGTGCCAGCAGCTTGGGTAGACAGGGATCCGGGGCCAACGTCCTGACTTTC.

The rearrangement joins TRBV28 to TRBJ2-1; D remains ambiguous. The CDR3 sequence is 14 residues long. Germline lookup yields CDR1 MDHEN and CDR2 SYDVKM. V was clipped by 3 bases and J by 1 base, with 7 bases between them. The chain's CDR3 is CASSFFGSYNEQFF. For the CDR3, the DNA is TGTGCCAGCAGTTTCTTCGGGTCCTACAATGAGCAGTTCTTC.

For the CDR3, the DNA is TGTGCCAGCAGTGTAGTTGGGACAGGTAATCAGCCCCAGCATTTT. Amino acids: CASSVVGTGNQPQHF. V gene TRBV6-1 combines with J gene TRBJ1-5, with 8 bases lining up with TRBD1. CDR1 is MNHNS and CDR2 is SASEGT in the germline V gene. CDR3 length: 15 amino acids. Germline trimming cut 4 bases from V and 4 bases from J; bases unmatched to any gene: 6.

DNA of the CDR3: TGTGCCAGCAGCCCCCCGGCCGACAATGAGCAGTTCTTC. This codes for CASSPPADNEQFF. The J gene is TRBJ2-1, the V gene TRBV7-7; no firm D call. Germline lookup yields CDR1 SSHAT and CDR2 FNYEAQ (reference sequence). Trimming took 5 bases from V and 5 from J, leaving 10 bases between them. This CDR3 comprises 13 residues.

This clone was observed once. The rearrangement uses TRBV13 and TRBJ2-2; D perhaps matches TRBD2 (5 bases). From germline, CDR1 is PRHDT and CDR2 FYEKMQ (reference sequence). The CDR3 has 16 amino acids. The V and J ends lost 3 bases and 6 bases respectively, with 17 bases between them. CDR3 sequence reads: CASSFPGNEWAGELFF. In DNA, the CDR3 is TGTGCCAGCAGCTTTCCGGGGAATGAGTGGGCCGGGGAGCTGTTTTTT. The entire variable domain, with the rest obtained from reference TRBV13 and TRBJ2-2, is as follows: AAGVIQSPRHLIKEKRETATLKCYPIPRHDTVYWYQQGPGQDPQFLISFYEKMQSDKGSIPDRFSAQQFSDYHSELNMSSLELGDSALYFCASSFPGNEWAGELFFGEGSRLTVL.

The J gene is TRBJ1-1, the V gene TRBV2; no clear D. CDR3 size: 14 residues. Germline loops: CDR1 SNHLY, CDR2 FYNNEI. V was clipped by 2 bases and J by 4 bases, with 11 bases between them. In nucleotides, the CDR3 is TGTGCCAGCAGTGAATTCTATTGGGGCACTGAAGCTTTCTTT. Its translation is CASSEFYWGTEAFF.

The chain links TRBV2 to TRBJ2-3; 8 positions agree with TRBD2. The CDR3 runs to 11 residues. Germline V gene sequence: CDR1 SNHLY, CDR2 FYNNEI. The CDR3 DNA sequence: TGTGCGCGGGAGGCCGCAGATACGCAGTATTTT. It is translated as CAREAADTQYF. Full variable domain (outside the CDR3, taken from reference TRBV2 and TRBJ2-3): EPEVTQTPSHQVTQMGQEVILRCVPISNHLYFYWYRQILGQKVEFLVSFYNNEISEKSEIFDDQFSVERPDGSNFTLKIRSTKLEDSAMYFCAREAADTQYFGPGTRLTVL.

The V and J genes are TRBV27 and TRBJ1-2; D perhaps matches TRBD1 (6 bases). V shed 3 bases and J shed 4 bases, with 12 bases lying between them. There are 14 residues in the CDR3. Germline CDR1 MNHEY, CDR2 SMNVEV (reference sequence). CDR3 in amino acids: CASSFSQGAYGYTF. The CDR3, as DNA: TGTGCCAGCAGTTTCTCACAGGGTGCCTATGGCTACACCTTC.

The chain joins TRBV4-1 to TRBJ1-1; the D gene is possibly TRBD1 (5 bases). Deletions cut 0 bases from V and 4 bases from J, with 12 bases between. The CDR3 loop spans 15 amino acids. Germline V CDR1 and CDR2: MGHRA, YSYEKL. The CDR3 DNA follows: TGCGCCAGCAGCCAAGATATAGGGGTGCTCACTGAAGCTTTCTTT. Protein product: CASSQDIGVLTEAFF.

V gene TRBV27 combines with J gene TRBJ1-1; D call uncertain. This CDR3 spans 15 amino acids. The V and J ends lost 5 bases and 5 bases respectively, with 18 bases between them. CDR1 and CDR2 from the germline V gene are MNHEY and SMNVEV (reference sequence). The CDR3 is CASSPLRARGTEAFF. CDR3 nucleotides: TGTGCCAGCAGTCCTTTAAGGGCCCGCGGGACTGAAGCTTTCTTT.

The chain joins TRBV28 to TRBJ1-4; D perhaps matches TRBD1 (5 bases). CDR1 is MDHEN and CDR2 is SYDVKM in the germline V gene. V was shortened by 10 bases and J by 4 bases, with 13 bases between the two germline ends. This CDR3 spans 13 amino acids. CDR3 sequence (DNA): TGTGCCACCTGTATCCAGGGTAATGAAAAACTGTTTTTT. Translating it yields CATCIQGNEKLFF.

The chain employs TRBV18 and TRBJ2-7; D could derive from TRBD1 or TRBD2 (5 bases each). From germline, CDR1 is KGHSH and CDR2 LQKENI. V was clipped by 2 bases and J by 6 bases, with 17 bases between them. The CDR3 length is 15 residues. The CDR3 reads CASSPGRAWGTEQYF. The CDR3 coding sequence is TGTGCCAGCTCACCAGGGAGAGCGTGGGGGACCGAGCAGTACTTC.